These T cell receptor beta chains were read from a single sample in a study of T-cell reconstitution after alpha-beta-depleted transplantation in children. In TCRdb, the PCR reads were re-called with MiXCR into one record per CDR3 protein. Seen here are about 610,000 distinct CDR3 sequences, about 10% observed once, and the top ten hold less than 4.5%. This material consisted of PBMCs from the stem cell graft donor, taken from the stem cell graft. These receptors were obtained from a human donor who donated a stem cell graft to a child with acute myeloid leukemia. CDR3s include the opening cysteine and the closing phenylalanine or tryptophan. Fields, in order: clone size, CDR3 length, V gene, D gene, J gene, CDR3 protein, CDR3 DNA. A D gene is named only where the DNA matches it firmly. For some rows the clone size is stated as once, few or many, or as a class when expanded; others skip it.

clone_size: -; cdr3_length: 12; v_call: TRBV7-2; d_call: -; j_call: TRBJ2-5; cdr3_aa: CASSWAGETQYF; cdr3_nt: TGTGCCAGCAGCTGGGCTGGAGAGACCCAGTACTTC
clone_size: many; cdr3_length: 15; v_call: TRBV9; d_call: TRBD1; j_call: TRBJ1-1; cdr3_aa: CASSVRDRGGTEAFF; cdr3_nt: TGTGCCAGCAGCGTACGAGACAGGGGGGGAACTGAAGCTTTCTTT
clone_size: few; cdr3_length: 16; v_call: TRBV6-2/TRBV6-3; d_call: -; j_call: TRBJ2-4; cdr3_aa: CASSYRGLSAKNIQYF; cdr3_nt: TGTGCCAGCAGTTACCGAGGCCTTTCCGCCAAAAACATTCAGTACTTC
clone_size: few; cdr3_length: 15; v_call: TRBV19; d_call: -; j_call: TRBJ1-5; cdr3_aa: CASSVTGTRDQPQHF; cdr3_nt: TGTGCCAGTAGTGTAACCGGGACGCGAGATCAGCCCCAGCATTTT
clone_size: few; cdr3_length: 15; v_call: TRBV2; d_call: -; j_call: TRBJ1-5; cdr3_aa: CASSESRGSNQPQHF; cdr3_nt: TGTGCCAGCAGTGAATCGAGGGGCAGCAATCAGCCCCAGCATTTT
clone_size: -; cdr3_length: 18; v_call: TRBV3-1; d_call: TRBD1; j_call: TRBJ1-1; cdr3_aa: CASSQGTGGGFMNTEAFF; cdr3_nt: TGTGCCAGCAGCCAAGGGACAGGGGGGGGATTCATGAACACTGAAGCTTTCTTT
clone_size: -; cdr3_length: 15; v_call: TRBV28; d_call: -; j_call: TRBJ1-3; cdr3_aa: CATTSRGRAGNTIYF; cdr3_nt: TGTGCCACTACCTCCAGGGGACGGGCTGGAAACACCATATATTTT
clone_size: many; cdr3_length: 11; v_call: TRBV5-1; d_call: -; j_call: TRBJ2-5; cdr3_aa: CASSTEETQYF; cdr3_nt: TGCGCCAGCAGCACCGAGGAGACCCAGTACTTC
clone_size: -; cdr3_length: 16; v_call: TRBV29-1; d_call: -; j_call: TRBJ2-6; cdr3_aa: CSVVPGLSSGANVLTF; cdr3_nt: TGCAGCGTTGTTCCAGGACTGTCCTCTGGGGCCAACGTCCTGACTTTC
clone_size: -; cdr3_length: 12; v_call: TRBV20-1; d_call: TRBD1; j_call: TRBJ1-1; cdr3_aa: CIPDREDTEAFF; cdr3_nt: TGTATTCCAGACAGGGAGGACACTGAAGCTTTCTTT
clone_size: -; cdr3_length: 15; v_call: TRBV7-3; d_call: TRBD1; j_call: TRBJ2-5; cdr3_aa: CASSLGDSVQETQYF; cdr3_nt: TGTGCCAGCAGCTTAGGGGACAGCGTCCAAGAGACCCAGTACTTC
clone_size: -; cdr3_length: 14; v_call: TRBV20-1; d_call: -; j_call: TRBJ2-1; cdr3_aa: CSARDRSIVDEQFF; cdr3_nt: TGCAGTGCTAGAGATAGGTCTATTGTCGATGAGCAGTTCTTC
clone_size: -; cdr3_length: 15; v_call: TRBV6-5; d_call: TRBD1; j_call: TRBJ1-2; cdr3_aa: CASSSLQGAGYGYTF; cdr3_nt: TGTGCCAGCAGTTCCTTACAGGGGGCAGGCTATGGCTACACCTTC
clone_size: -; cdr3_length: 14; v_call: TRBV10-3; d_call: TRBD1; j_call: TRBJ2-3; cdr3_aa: CAIRPGQGPDTQYF; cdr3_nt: TGTGCCATCAGACCGGGACAGGGACCAGATACGCAGTATTTT
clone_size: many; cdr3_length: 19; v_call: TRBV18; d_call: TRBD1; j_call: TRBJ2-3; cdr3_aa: CASSPPATGTTSFTDTQYF; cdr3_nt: TGTGCCAGCTCACCACCGGCGACAGGGACCACTTCGTTCACAGATACGCAGTATTTT
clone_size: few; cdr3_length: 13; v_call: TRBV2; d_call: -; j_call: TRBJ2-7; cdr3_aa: CASTGEYMDEQYF; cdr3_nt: TGTGCCAGCACTGGGGAGTACATGGACGAGCAGTACTTC
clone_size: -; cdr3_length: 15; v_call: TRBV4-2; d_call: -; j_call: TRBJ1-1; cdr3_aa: CASSPWTDAVTEAFF; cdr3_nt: TGTGCCAGCAGCCCCTGGACAGACGCGGTCACTGAAGCTTTCTTT
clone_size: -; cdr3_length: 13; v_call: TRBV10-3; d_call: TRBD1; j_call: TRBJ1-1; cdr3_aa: CAISRQGSTEAFF; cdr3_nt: TGTGCCATCAGCAGACAGGGATCGACTGAAGCTTTCTTT
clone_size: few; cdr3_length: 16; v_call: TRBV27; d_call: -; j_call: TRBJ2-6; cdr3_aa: CASSSTQMSGANVLTF; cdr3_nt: TGTGCCAGCAGTTCTACTCAAATGTCTGGGGCCAACGTCCTGACTTTC
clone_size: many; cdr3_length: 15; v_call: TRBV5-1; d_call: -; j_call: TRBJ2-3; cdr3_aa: CASSFWGDGTDTQYF; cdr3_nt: TGCGCCAGCAGCTTTTGGGGGGACGGCACAGATACGCAGTATTTT
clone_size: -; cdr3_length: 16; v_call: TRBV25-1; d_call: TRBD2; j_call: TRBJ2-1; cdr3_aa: CASRETGTSRGGEQFF; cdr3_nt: TGTGCCAGCAGGGAGACCGGGACTAGCCGCGGCGGTGAGCAGTTCTTC
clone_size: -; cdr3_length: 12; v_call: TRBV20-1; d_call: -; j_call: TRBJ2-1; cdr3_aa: CSARGAANEQFF; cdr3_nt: TGCAGTGCTCGGGGGGCGGCCAATGAGCAGTTCTTC
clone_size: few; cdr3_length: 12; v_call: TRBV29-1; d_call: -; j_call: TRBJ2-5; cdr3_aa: CSGGHKGETQYF; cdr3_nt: TGCAGCGGAGGACATAAGGGCGAGACCCAGTACTTC
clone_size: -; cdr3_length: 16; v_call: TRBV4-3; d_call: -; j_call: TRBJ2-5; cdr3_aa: CASSQGPGATQETQYF; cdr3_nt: TGCGCCAGCAGCCAAGGGCCTGGAGCGACTCAAGAGACCCAGTACTTC
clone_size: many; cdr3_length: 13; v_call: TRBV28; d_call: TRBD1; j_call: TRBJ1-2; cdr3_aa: CASFGTGDYGYTF; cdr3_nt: TGTGCCAGCTTCGGGACAGGCGACTATGGCTACACCTTC
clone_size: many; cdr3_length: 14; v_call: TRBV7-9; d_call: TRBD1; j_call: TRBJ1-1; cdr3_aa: CASSFDRGRTEAFF; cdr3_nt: TGTGCCAGCAGCTTCGACAGGGGACGGACTGAAGCTTTCTTT
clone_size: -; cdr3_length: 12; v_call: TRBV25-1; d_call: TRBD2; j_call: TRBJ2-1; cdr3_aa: CADREGPNEQFF; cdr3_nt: TGTGCCGATAGGGAGGGCCCCAATGAGCAGTTCTTC
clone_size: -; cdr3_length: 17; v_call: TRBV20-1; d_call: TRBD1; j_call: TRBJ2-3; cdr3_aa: CCAREISGTGFTDTQYF; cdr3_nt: TGCTGTGCTAGAGAGATTAGTGGGACAGGGTTTACAGATACGCAGTATTTT
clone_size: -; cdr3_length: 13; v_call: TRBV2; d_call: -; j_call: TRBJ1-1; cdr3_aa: CASTLGGGKEAFF; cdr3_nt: TGTGCCAGCACCCTCGGGGGGGGCAAAGAAGCTTTCTTT
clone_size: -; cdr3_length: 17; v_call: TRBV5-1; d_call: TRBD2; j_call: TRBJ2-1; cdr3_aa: CASSRGVAGSSYNEQFF; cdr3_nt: TGCGCCAGCAGCCGGGGGGTAGCGGGATCCTCCTACAATGAGCAGTTCTTC
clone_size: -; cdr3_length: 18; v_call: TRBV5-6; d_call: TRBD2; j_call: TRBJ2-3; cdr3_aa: CASSLRTSGRIWQGTQYF; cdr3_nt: TGTGCCAGCAGCTTGCGGACTAGCGGGAGGATATGGCAGGGTACGCAGTATTTT
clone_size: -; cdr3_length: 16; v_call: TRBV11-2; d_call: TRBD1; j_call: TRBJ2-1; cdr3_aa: CASSLGRQGWDNEQFF; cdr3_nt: TGTGCCAGCAGCTTAGGTCGACAGGGTTGGGACAATGAGCAGTTCTTC
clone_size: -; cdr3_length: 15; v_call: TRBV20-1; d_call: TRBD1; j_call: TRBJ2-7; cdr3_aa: CSARESGQGTYEQYF; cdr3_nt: TGCAGTGCTAGAGAGTCTGGACAGGGGACCTACGAGCAGTACTTC
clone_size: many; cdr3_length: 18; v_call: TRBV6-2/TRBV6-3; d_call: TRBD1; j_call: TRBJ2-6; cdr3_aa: CASSYFRTGGSGANVLTF; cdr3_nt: TGTGCCAGCAGTTACTTTCGGACAGGGGGATCTGGGGCCAACGTCCTGACTTTC
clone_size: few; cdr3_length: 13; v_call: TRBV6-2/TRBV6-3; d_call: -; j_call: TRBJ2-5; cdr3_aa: CASRGAGQETQYF; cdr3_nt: TGTGCCAGCCGGGGGGCAGGCCAAGAGACCCAGTACTTC
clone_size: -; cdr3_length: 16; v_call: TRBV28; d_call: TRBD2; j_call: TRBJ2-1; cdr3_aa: CASRFFGTSGVLYQFF; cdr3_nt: TGTGCCAGCCGTTTCTTCGGGACTAGCGGGGTTCTATACCAGTTCTTC
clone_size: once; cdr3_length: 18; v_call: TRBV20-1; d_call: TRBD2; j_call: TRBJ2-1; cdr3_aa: CWAPSGTSGRLSYNEQFF; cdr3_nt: TGCTGGGCCCCAAGCGGGACTAGCGGGCGACTTTCCTACAATGAGCAGTTCTTC
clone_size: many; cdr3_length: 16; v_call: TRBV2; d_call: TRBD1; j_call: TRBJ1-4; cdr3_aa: CASSSRDRAANEKLFF; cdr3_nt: TGTGCCAGCAGTAGCAGAGACAGGGCGGCTAATGAAAAACTGTTTTTT
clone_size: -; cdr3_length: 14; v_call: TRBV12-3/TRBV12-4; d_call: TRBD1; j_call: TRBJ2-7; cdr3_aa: CASRGQGGHYEQYF; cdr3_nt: TGTGCCAGCAGGGGACAGGGTGGGCACTACGAGCAGTACTTC
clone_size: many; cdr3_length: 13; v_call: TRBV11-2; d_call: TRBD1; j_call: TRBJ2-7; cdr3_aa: CASRGQGAREQYF; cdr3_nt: TGTGCCAGCAGGGGACAGGGGGCTCGCGAGCAGTACTTC
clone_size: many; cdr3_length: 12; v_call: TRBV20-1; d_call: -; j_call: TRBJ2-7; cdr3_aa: CSAFRAVYEQYF; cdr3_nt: TGCAGTGCCTTTCGGGCAGTCTACGAGCAGTACTTC
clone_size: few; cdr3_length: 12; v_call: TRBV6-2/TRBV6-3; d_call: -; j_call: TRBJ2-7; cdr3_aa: CASKSVRYEQYF; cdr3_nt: TGTGCCAGCAAATCGGTTCGGTACGAGCAGTACTTC
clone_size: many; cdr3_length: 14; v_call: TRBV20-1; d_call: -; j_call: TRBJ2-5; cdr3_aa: CSALRLGAQETQYF; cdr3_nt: TGCAGTGCCCTTCGGTTGGGAGCGCAAGAGACCCAGTACTTC
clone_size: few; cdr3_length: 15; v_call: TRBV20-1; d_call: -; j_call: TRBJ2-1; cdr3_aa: CSARDLSYGYNEQFF; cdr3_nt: TGCAGTGCTAGAGATCTGAGTTATGGCTACAATGAGCAGTTCTTC
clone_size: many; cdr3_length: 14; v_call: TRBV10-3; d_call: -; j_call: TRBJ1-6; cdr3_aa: CAISESGYNSPLHF; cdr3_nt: TGTGCCATCAGTGAGTCGGGCTATAATTCACCCCTCCACTTT
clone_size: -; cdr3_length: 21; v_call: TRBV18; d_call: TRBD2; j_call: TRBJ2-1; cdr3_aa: CASSLLTRTPGLAGDYSEQFF; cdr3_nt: TGTGCCAGCTCACTCCTCACGAGAACCCCGGGACTAGCGGGAGACTACAGTGAGCAGTTTTTC
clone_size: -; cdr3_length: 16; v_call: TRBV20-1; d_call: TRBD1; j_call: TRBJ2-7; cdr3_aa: CSARAGWTGRSYEQYF; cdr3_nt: TGCAGTGCTAGAGCCGGTTGGACAGGGCGCTCCTACGAGCAGTACTTC
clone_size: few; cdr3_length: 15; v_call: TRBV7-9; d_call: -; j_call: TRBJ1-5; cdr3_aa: CASSRGRVSNQPQHF; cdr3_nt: TGTGCCAGCAGCAGGGGCAGGGTTAGCAATCAGCCCCAGCATTTT